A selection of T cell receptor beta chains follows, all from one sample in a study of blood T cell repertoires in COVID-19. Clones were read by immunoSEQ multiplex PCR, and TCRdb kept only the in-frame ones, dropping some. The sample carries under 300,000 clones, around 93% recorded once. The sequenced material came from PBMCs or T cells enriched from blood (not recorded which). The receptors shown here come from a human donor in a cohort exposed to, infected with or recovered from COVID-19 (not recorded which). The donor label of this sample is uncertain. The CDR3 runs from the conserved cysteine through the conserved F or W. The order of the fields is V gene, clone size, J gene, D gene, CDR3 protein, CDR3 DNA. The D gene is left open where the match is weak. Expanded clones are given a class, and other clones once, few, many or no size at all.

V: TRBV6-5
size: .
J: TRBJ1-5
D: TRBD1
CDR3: CASRRTGSGNQPQHF
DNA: TGTGCCAGCCGCAGGACAGGGAGTGGGAATCAGCCCCAGCATTTT

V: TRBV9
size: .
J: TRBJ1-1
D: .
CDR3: CASSVAGSPNTEAFF
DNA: TGTGCCAGCAGCGTCGCAGGGTCACCGAACACTGAAGCTTTCTTT

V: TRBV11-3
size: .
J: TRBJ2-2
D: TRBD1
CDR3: CASSPGGGGELFF
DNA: TGTGCCAGCAGCCCAGGGGGCGGCGGGGAGCTGTTTTTT

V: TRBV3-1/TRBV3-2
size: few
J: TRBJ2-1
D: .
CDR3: CASSRGRSYNEQFF
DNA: TGTGCCAGCAGCCGTGGCCGCTCCTACAATGAGCAGTTCTTC

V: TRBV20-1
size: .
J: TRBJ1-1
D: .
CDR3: CSQTELAEAFF
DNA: TGCAGCCAAACCGAATTAGCTGAAGCTTTCTTT

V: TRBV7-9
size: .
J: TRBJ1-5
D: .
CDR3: CASSLPPGFLDQPQHF
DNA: TGTGCCAGCAGCTTACCCCCGGGATTCCTTGATCAGCCCCAGCATTTT

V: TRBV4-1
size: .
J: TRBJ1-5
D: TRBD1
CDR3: CASSQVLGQGDLGSNQPQHF
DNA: TGCGCCAGCAGCCAAGTCTTAGGACAGGGGGATTTAGGTAGCAATCAGCCCCAGCATTTT

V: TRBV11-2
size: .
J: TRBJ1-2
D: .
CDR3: CASSLGGQGHGYTF
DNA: TGTGCCAGCAGCTTAGGTGGTCAGGGCCATGGCTACACCTTC

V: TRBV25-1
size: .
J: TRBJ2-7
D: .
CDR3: CASSQTGPYEQYF
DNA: TGTGCCAGCAGTCAGACAGGACCCTACGAGCAGTACTTC

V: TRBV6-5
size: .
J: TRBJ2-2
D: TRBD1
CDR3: CASSYEPGQVTGELFF
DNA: TGTGCCAGCAGTTACGAGCCGGGACAGGTGACCGGGGAGCTGTTTTTT

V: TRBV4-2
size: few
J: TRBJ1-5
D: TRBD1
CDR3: CASSQAPTGDQPQHF
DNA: TGTGCCAGCAGCCAAGCGCCGACAGGGGATCAGCCCCAGCATTTT

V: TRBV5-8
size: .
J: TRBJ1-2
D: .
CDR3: CASSSGSGRASTYGYTF
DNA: TGTGCCAGCAGCTCCGGGTCGGGGAGGGCATCTACCTATGGCTACACCTTC

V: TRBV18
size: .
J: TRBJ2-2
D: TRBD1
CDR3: CASSSSTGANTGELFF
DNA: TGTGCCAGCTCATCATCGACAGGGGCGAACACCGGGGAGCTGTTTTTT

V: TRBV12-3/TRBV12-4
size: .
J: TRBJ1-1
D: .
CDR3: CASSLGQNTEAFF
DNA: TGTGCCAGCAGTTTAGGACAGAACACTGAAGCTTTCTTT

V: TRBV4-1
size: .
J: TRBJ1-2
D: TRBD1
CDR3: CASSQGQGAIYGYTF
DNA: TGCGCCAGCAGCCAAGGACAGGGGGCAATCTATGGCTACACCTTC

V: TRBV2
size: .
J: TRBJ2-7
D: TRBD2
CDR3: CASRTRWGGPYEQYF
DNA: TGTGCCAGCAGAACGCGGTGGGGGGGACCCTACGAGCAGTACTTC

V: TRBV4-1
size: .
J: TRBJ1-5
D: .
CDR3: CASSQFNRNQPQHF
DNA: TGCGCCAGCAGCCAGTTTAACAGGAATCAGCCCCAGCATTTT

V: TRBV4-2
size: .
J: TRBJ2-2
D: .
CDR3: CASSQGLNTGELFF
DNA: TGTGCCAGCAGCCAGGGACTCAACACCGGGGAGCTGTTTTTT

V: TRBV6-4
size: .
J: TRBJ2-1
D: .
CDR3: CASSELGAGRNEQFF
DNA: TGTGCCAGCAGCGAACTAGGCGCGGGGCGCAATGAGCAGTTCTTC

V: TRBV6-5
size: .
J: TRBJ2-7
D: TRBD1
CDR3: CASSYSAGGNGEQYF
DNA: TGTGCCAGCAGTTACTCGGCAGGGGGCAATGGCGAGCAGTACTTC

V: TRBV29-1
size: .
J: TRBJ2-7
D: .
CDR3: CSVEGEGGEQYF
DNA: TGCAGCGTTGAAGGGGAAGGAGGCGAGCAGTACTTC

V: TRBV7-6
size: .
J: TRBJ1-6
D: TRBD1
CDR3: CASSLEPPGQHNSPLHF
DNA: TGTGCCAGCAGCTTAGAACCCCCGGGACAGCATAATTCACCCCTCCACTTT

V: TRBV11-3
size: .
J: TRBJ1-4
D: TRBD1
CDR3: CASSPPLGQCNEKLFF
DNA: TGTGCCAGCAGCCCCCCCTTGGGACAGTGTAATGAAAAACTGTTTTTT

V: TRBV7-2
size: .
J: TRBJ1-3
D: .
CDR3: CASSFQEAGNTIYF
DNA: TGTGCCAGCAGCTTTCAAGAAGCCGGAAACACCATATATTTT

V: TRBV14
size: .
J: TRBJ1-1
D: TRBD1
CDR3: CASSQRTGLGNTEAFF
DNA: TGTGCCAGCAGCCAAAGGACAGGCTTAGGGAACACTGAAGCTTTCTTT

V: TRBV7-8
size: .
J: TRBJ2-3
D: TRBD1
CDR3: CASTRQGQGDLVDTQYF
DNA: TGTGCCAGCACCCGACAGGGACAGGGGGACCTGGTGGATACGCAGTATTTT

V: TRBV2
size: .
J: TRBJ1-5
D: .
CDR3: CASSEPRNQPQHF
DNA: TGTGCCAGCAGTGAGCCCAGAAATCAGCCCCAGCATTTT

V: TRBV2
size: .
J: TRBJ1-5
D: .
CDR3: CASRAGDQPQHF
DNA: TGTGCCAGCAGGGCAGGGGATCAGCCCCAGCATTTT

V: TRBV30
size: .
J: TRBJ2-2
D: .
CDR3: CAWSVPVNTGELFF
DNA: TGTGCCTGGAGTGTCCCGGTTAACACCGGGGAGCTGTTTTTT

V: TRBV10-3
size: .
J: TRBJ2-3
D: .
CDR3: CAISDSRDTQYF
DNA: TGTGCCATCAGTGATAGTCGGGATACGCAGTATTTT

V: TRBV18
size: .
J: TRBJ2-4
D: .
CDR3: CASSPPRGFQYF
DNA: TGTGCCAGCTCACCGCCTAGGGGGTTTCAGTACTTC

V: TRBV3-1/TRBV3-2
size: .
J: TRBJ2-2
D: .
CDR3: CASSQDVSRAIYTGELFF
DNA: TGTGCCAGCAGCCAAGATGTCAGCAGGGCAATATACACCGGGGAGCTGTTTTTT

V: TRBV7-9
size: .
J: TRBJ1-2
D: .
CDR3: CASSPLFDGYTF
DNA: TGTGCCAGCAGCCCCTTATTCGATGGCTACACCTTC

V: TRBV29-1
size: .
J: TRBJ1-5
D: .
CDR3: CSVGQGLSQPQHF
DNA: TGCAGCGTTGGTCAGGGACTGAGTCAGCCCCAGCATTTT

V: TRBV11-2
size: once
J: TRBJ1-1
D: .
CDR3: CASSATGDLNTEAFF
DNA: TGTGCCAGCAGCGCGACAGGCGATTTGAACACTGAAGCTTTCTTT

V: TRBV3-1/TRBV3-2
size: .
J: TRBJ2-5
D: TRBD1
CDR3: CASSRDRGDYQYF
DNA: TGTGCCAGCAGCCGGGACAGGGGGGATTACCAGTACTTC

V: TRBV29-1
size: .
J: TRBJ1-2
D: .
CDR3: CSVEEITGGYGYTF
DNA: TGCAGCGTTGAAGAGATCACGGGTGGCTATGGCTACACCTTC

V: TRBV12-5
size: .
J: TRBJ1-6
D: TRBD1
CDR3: CASGLRGTGWSPLHF
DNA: TGTGCTAGTGGTTTAAGGGGGACAGGGTGGTCACCCCTCCACTTT

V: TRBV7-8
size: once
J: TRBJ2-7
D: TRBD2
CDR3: CASSLEAGGPNAYEQYF
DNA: TGTGCCAGCAGCTTAGAGGCGGGGGGGCCGAACGCCTACGAGCAGTACTTC

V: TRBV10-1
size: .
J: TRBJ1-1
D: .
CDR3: CASKEALNTEAFF
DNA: TGCGCCAGCAAGGAGGCTTTGAACACTGAAGCTTTCTTT

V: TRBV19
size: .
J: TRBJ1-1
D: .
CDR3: CASTPGIALEAFF
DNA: TGTGCCAGTACCCCGGGAATAGCACTTGAAGCTTTCTTT

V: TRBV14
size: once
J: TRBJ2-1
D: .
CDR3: CASSRSGFRAYNEQFF
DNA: TGTGCCAGCAGCCGAAGCGGGTTTCGGGCCTACAATGAGCAGTTCTTC

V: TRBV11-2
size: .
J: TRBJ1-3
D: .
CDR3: CASSSLQGIGNTIYF
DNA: TGTGCCAGCAGCTCCCTTCAGGGGATCGGAAACACCATATATTTT

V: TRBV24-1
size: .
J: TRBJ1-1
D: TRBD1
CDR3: CATSEGDRRIGHGAFF
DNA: TGTGCCACCAGTGAGGGGGACAGGCGTATTGGTCACGGAGCTTTCTTT

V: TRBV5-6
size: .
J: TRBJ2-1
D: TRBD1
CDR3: CASSLKFQGVYNEQFF
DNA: TGTGCCAGCAGCTTGAAATTCCAGGGGGTATACAATGAGCAGTTCTTC

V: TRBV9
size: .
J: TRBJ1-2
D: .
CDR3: CASSVVAGRDFSGYTF
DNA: TGTGCCAGCAGCGTAGTGGCGGGCAGGGACTTTAGTGGCTACACCTTC

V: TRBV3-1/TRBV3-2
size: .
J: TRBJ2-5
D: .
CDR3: CASSLPQETQYF
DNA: TGTGCCAGCAGCCTTCCCCAGGAGACCCAGTACTTC

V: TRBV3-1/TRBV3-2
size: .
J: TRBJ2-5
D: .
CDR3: CASSQVFRGNKETQYF
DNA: TGTGCCAGCAGCCAAGTTTTTAGGGGAAATAAAGAGACCCAGTACTTC

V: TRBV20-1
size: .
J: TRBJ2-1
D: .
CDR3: CSADPPGQFF
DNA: TGCAGTGCTGACCCCCCGGGGCAGTTCTTC

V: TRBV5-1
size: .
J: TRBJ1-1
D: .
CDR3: CASSLSGTEAFF
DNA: TGCGCCAGCAGCTTGTCGGGGACTGAAGCTTTCTTT

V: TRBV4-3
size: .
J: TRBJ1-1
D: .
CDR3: CASSPDFRGATEAFF
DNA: TGCGCCAGCAGCCCGGATTTCAGGGGAGCGACTGAAGCTTTCTTT